The 9 T cell receptor beta chains reported below all come from one sample, sequenced in a study of response to subunit inactivated influenza vaccine. MiXCR was run by TCRdb on the RT-PCR reads, yielding one entry per CDR3 protein. The sample lists more than 550,000 distinct CDR3 sequences; 10% to 12% were seen once. Another study also made use of these data, one on T cells expressing NK-cell markers. From that second work: TCR beta libraries carry UMIs added by 5'RACE template switching.

This specimen consisted of PBMCs from blood, obtained on the day of vaccination. The receptors were gathered from a man aged 45-60 years who received an inactivated influenza vaccine.

The rearrangement joins TRBV7-9 to TRBJ2-3; the match to TRBD1 covers 7 bases. With 5 bases clipped from V and 0 bases from J, the junction kept 8 bases outside the gene matches. The CDR3 is 16 amino acids. Germline-derived CDR1 and CDR2 are SEHNR and FQNEAQ (reference sequence). CDR3 amino acids: CASSVGTATSTDTQYF. CDR3 nucleotides: TGTGCCAGCAGCGTGGGGACAGCCACTAGCACAGATACGCAGTATTTT.

This chain links TRBV4-2 with TRBJ1-3, with 7 bases fitting TRBD1. The CDR3 runs to 16 residues. J gave up 0 bases and V 3 bases, and 5 bases lay outside the gene matches. Germline V CDR1 and CDR2: LGHNA, YNFKEQ. CDR3 coding DNA: TGTGCCAGCAGCCACGCTGACAGGGACTCTGGAAACACCATATATTTT. Its translation is CASSHADRDSGNTIYF.

This clonotype was recorded a few times. V gene TRBV20-1 combines with J gene TRBJ1-6; D is uncertain. Trimming shortened V by 0 bases and J by 10 bases, and 13 bases separated the two germline ends. The CDR3 has 14 residues. The germline CDR1 and CDR2 sequences are DFQATT and SNEGSKA (reference sequence). CDR3 loop: CSARDHGSGSPLHF. CDR3 DNA: TGCAGTGCTAGAGATCACGGCAGCGGATCACCCCTCCACTTT.

This clonotype was recorded a few times. For the CDR3, the DNA is TGTGCCTGGAGTGTGGCTGGCGAGCAGTACTTC. Its translation is CAWSVAGEQYF. This rearrangement joins TRBV30 to TRBJ2-7, with no clear D. There are 11 residues in the CDR3. V lost 0 bases, J lost 6 bases, and 6 bases lay in between. Germline CDR1 GTSNPN, CDR2 SVGIG (reference sequence).

This clonotype was counted between two and nine times. The rearrangement links TRBV18 to TRBJ2-7; 7 nucleotides agree with TRBD1. This CDR3 has 16 residues. V was pared by 6 bases and J by 6 bases, with 17 bases of the junction left unmatched. Germline V CDR1 and CDR2: KGHSH, LQKENI. The CDR3 loop reads CASSLTTGLDSSEQYF. The CDR3, as DNA: TGTGCCAGCTCCCTCACGACAGGGCTGGACTCTAGCGAGCAGTACTTC. Full variable domain (missing parts from reference TRBV18 and TRBJ2-7): NAGVMQNPRHLVRRRGQEARLRCSPMKGHSHVYWYRQLPEEGLKFMVYLQKENIIDESGMPKERFSAEFPKEGPSILRIQQVVRGDSAAYFCASSLTTGLDSSEQYFGPGTRLTVT.

This clonotype was found a few times. The V call is TRBV5-1, the J call TRBJ2-7; perhaps D is TRBD1 or TRBD2 (5 bases each). The germline V gene encodes CDR1 SGHRS and CDR2 YFSETQ. This CDR3 spans 14 amino acids. Trimming removed 0 bases from V and 5 bases from J, with 12 bases in between. CDR3: CASSLAGAVDEQYF. The CDR3 nucleotides are TGCGCCAGCAGCTTGGCCGGGGCAGTCGACGAGCAGTACTTC.

To note about this clonotype: This may arise from a read error, as a much more abundant clone is one base away. This chain joins TRBV20-1 and TRBJ2-3; the D is unclear. Trimming pared 3 bases from V and 2 bases from J, leaving 6 bases between. The CDR3 consists of 12 residues. Germline V gives CDR1 DFQATT, CDR2 SNEGSKA (reference sequence). CDR3 amino acids: CSASRATDTQYF. The DNA of the CDR3 is TGCAGTGCTAGCCGGGCCACAGATACGCAGTATTTT.

This clonotype has ten or more counts. The rearrangement uses TRBV6-2 or TRBV6-3 and TRBJ2-3; the match to TRBD2 covers 7 bases. Losses at the gene ends were 5 bases for V and 5 bases for J; bases not matched to a gene: 4. Per the germline V gene, CDR1 is MNHEY and CDR2 is SVGEGT. This CDR3 has 13 amino acids. The CDR3 DNA reads as TGTGCCAGCAGTCAGACTAGCTTAGATACGCAGTATTTT. Protein: CASSQTSLDTQYF.

This rearrangement joins TRBV7-9 to TRBJ2-7; no firm D call. The length of the CDR3 is 16 residues. Germline lookup yields CDR1 SEHNR and CDR2 FQNEAQ (reference sequence). The V end was cut by 4 bases, the J end by 0 bases, with 16 bases between. The CDR3 bases are TGTGCCAGCAGCTCTATTCGAGGCCCCATCTCCTACGAGCAGTACTTC. Amino acid sequence: CASSSIRGPISYEQYF.